This section outlines one T cell receptor beta chain sequence together with its context. The antigen remains unidentified. This sample is part of a study of OX40 agonist ivuxolimab in advanced cancers. Across the whole study: The patients' treatment was ivuxolimab, an agonistic anti-OX40 (CD134) antibody. Regarding the study as a whole: More expanded clones were found, on average, in CD8+ than in CD4+ T cells. Circulating CD4+ and CD8+ T cells showed clonal expansion by week 6 at 0.1 to 3.0 mg/kg.

Libraries were prepared by immunoSEQ multiplex PCR; TCRdb keeps only in-frame clonotypes and omits some of them. The data hold 60,000 to 65,000 clones, with roughly 90% observed a single time. V was pared by 6 bases and J by 7 bases, with 13 bases between. Germline V gene data show CDR1 as MRHNA and CDR2 as SNTAGT. The CDR3 contains 13 residues. At baseline, cycle 4 day 1, and cycle 7 day 1, blood was sampled. The receptor comes from an adult with an advanced solid tumor such as melanoma, head and neck, liver or kidney cancer. The sample in question was CD4+ or CD8+ T cells sorted from blood, obtained in a trial of the OX40 agonist ivuxolimab. The rearrangement uses TRBV6-4 and TRBJ2-1, with TRBD1 as a possible D gene (6 bases). The CDR3 DNA follows: TGTGCCAGCAGCGCGTGGGACAAAAATGAGCAGTTCTTC. Protein product: CASSAWDKNEQFF.